Included here is one T cell receptor (beta chain) sequence, with context. Its antigen is unidentified. The sample belongs to a study of T cell clonotyping in hematopoietic cell transplantation. V trimming: 6 bases; J trimming: 6 bases; junction bases outside the gene matches: 10. Looked up from germline, CDR1 is MDHEN and CDR2 is SYDVKM. CDR3 length equals 14 residues. TCRdb's table, derived via immunoSEQ multiplex PCR, lists solely in-frame clones and lacks some. The sample contains around 8,400 clones, 70% to 90% of which appear only once. Study-wide results and caveats: Broader posttransplant TCR repertoire diversity was predicted by graft donor and pretransplant recipient Inverse Simpson Index values. Recipient TCR diversity dropped after transplant; expanded clonotypes rose from day 30 to 180. At the given depth, recipient repertoires were over 95% de novo clonotypes.

The source of this sequence is a male patient aged 55 to 69 who had an allogeneic stem cell transplant from a related donor, so the T cells may come from the graft donor. Some clones in this sample may be carry-over from other donors' samples. Material: peripheral blood mononuclear cells, obtained at the time of graft-versus-host disease after allogeneic stem cell transplant. The V gene is TRBV28, the J gene TRBJ2-7; 8 nucleotides match TRBD1. The CDR3 here is CASSPTTGVFEQYF. CDR3 DNA sequence: TGTGCCAGCAGCCCAACGACAGGGGTGTTCGAGCAGTACTTC.